The text below deals with one TCR beta chain. A read error may produce the germline difference seen at one junction end. The data stem from a study of tumor-infiltrating lymphocytes in primary liver carcinoma. Across the whole study: Staging placed the tumors at T1-T3 N0M0, and they measured about 4.2 to 10 cm across.

The CDR3 is made up of 14 amino acids. Germline values: CDR1 MDHEN, CDR2 SYDVKM. For each extraction, RNA and DNA were obtained together from approximately 20-30 mg of unsorted bulk tissue. The template, about 500 ng total RNA, yielded TCR beta cDNA made with a constant-region primer. The TCR beta library was amplified through three nested multiplex PCR rounds in a modified ARM-PCR procedure. TRBV1-TRBV30 forward primers and a C-beta reverse primer were used in the first two PCR rounds, which each ran for about 10 cycles. TCRdb ran MiXCR on the multiplex PCR reads and lists one entry per CDR3 protein. The sample holds tens of thousands of distinct CDR3 sequences, about three quarters seen once.

The sequencing input was liver tumor tissue from sampling region 3. Indicated subset: tumor region T3, left-lateral pole. The rearrangement uses TRBV28 and TRBJ2-7; maybe TRBD2 (6 bases). The TCR sequence derives from a middle-aged man with primary liver carcinoma and hepatitis B virus infection. CDR3 DNA: TGTGCCAGCGGGGACGCGGGGAGCTCCTACGAGCAGTATTTC. Translation gives CASGDAGSSYEQYF.